This entry lists 7 T cell receptor beta chains sequenced from one sample in a study of shared clonotypes between healthy human individuals (TCRdb year 2020). Library generation was performed with the immunoSEQ multiplex PCR assay. TCRdb's version of the immuneACCESS table is confined to in-frame rearrangements and falls short of the full clone set. An unresolved V gene accounts for under half of the shortfall where checked; the remainder is of unknown origin. The sample table shows about 380,000 clones, and about 97% are seen once. Of the sample, approximately 0.32% is held by the ten largest clones. The sequencing input was memory CD8+ T cells sorted from blood. Interpreted using the paper, the cell subset or site label stands for: CD45RO+ cells pooled with CCR7-negative TemRA cells. The receptors come from a man aged 25-45 years in good health.

The chain combines TRBV28 with TRBJ1-2; tentatively, D is TRBD1 (6 bases). The germline V gene encodes CDR1 MDHEN and CDR2 SYDVKM. This CDR3 spans 15 amino acids. Trimming removed 2 bases at V and 6 bases at J, with 16 bases between. The DNA of the CDR3 is TGTGCCAGCAGTTTAGACTTGGGGGGCGGACATGGCTACACCTTC. Protein: CASSLDLGGGHGYTF.

This clone was observed once. The genes are TRBV25-1 and TRBJ2-7, with 9 bases identical to TRBD2. Trimming cost V 3 bases and J 4 bases; bases outside gene matches: 4. Germline V lookup: CDR1 MGHDK, CDR2 SYGVNS. CDR3 length: 14 amino acids. The CDR3 sequence is CASSDSGRLYEQYF. Written as DNA, the CDR3 is TGTGCCAGCAGTGATAGCGGGAGATTATACGAGCAGTACTTC.

The chain carries TRBV27 and TRBJ2-7, with D possibly matching TRBD2 (6 bases). Germline assignment: CDR1 MNHEY and CDR2 SMNVEV (reference sequence). The length of the CDR3 is 15 residues. Trimming took off 2 bases at V and 8 bases at J, with 19 bases between the two ends. The CDR3 protein is CASSLGSSRRGQQYF. The CDR3, as DNA: TGTGCCAGCAGTTTAGGGTCTAGCCGGAGGGGTCAGCAGTACTTC.

This clone appeared once. V usage is TRBV5-4 and J usage is TRBJ1-2; D call uncertain. Looked up from germline, CDR1 is SGHNT and CDR2 is YYREEE (reference sequence). The V end was cut by 3 bases, the J end by 3 bases, with 12 bases between. The CDR3 covers 14 residues. CDR3 sequence reads: CASSSRVFDYGYTF. CDR3 in DNA: TGTGCCAGCAGCTCGAGGGTTTTCGACTATGGCTACACCTTC. Full variable domain (rest looked up from reference TRBV5-4 and TRBJ1-2): ETGVTQSPTHLIKTRGQQVTLRCSSQSGHNTVSWYQQALGQGPQFIFQYYREEENGRGNFPPRFSGLQFPNYSSELNVNALELDDSALYLCASSSRVFDYGYTFGSGTRLTVV.

This clone showed up just once. This chain links TRBV28 with TRBJ2-2; D gene unclear. Trimming cost V 3 bases and J 3 bases, with 11 bases left between them. CDR1 and CDR2 from the germline V gene are MDHEN and SYDVKM. CDR3 length: 15 residues. CDR3 region: CASSLRTGHTGELFF. Here the CDR3 DNA reads TGTGCCAGCAGTTTGCGGACGGGCCACACCGGGGAGCTGTTTTTT.

The genes are TRBV4-1 and TRBJ1-4, with D possibly TRBD1 on 5 matching bases. This CDR3 region has 14 residues. Germline V gene lookup returns CDR1 MGHRA and CDR2 YSYEKL. Trimming shortened V by 1 base and J by 8 bases, and 11 bases separated the two germline ends. The DNA for the CDR3 is TGCGCCAGCAGCCAAGGCAGGGATCGCGAAAAACTGTTTTTT. It translates to CASSQGRDREKLFF.

The V gene is TRBV11-1, the J gene TRBJ2-5; TRBD1 aligns across 7 bases. Losses at the gene ends were 5 bases for V and 1 base for J; bases not matched to a gene: 10. CDR3 size: 16 residues. Germline V gene lookup returns CDR1 SGHAT and CDR2 FQDESV (reference sequence). This CDR3 reads CASSLSLEGAQETQYF. The CDR3, as DNA: TGTGCCAGCAGCCTATCCCTAGAGGGGGCCCAAGAGACCCAGTACTTC.